These T cell receptor beta chains were read from a single sample in a study of vaccination effects on CD4 cells after COVID-19. Measured with immunoSEQ multiplex PCR; TCRdb has only the in-frame clones, and not every one. This table holds approximately 37,000 clones, around 73% found once. Antigens for these TCRs are unknown. The sample consisted of CD4+ T cells from PBMCs cultured with a peptide pool, taken before COVID-19 vaccination. The receptors were gathered from a human donor who had a prior SARS-CoV-2 infection. Both conserved end residues are part of each CDR3. Fields, in order: D gene, V gene, J gene, clone size, CDR3 length, CDR3 protein, CDR3 DNA. The D gene is left open where the match is weak. Rows may omit the clone size; those that give it use once, few, many or a size class.

>NA|TRBV18|TRBJ1-1|NA|13
CASSPPDGTEAFF
TGTGCCAGCTCACCGCCGGACGGAACTGAAGCTTTCTTT
>TRBD2|TRBV7-6|TRBJ2-7|NA|18
CASSLAVRAGDLSYEQYF
TGTGCCAGCAGCTTAGCGGTTCGGGCGGGGGACCTCTCCTACGAGCAGTACTTC
>NA|TRBV3-1/TRBV3-2|TRBJ1-1|NA|13
CASSRKGGTEAFF
TGTGCCAGCAGCCGAAAAGGGGGAACTGAAGCTTTCTTT
>NA|TRBV19|TRBJ2-3|NA|14
CASSIGGAADTQYF
TGTGCCAGTAGTATAGGAGGGGCAGCGGATACGCAGTATTTT
>NA|TRBV5-1|TRBJ1-1|NA|13
CASSIQGGAEAFF
TGCGCCAGCAGCATACAGGGCGGTGCTGAAGCTTTCTTT
>NA|TRBV7-2|TRBJ2-1|NA|18
CASSSPVGLSSPRDEQFF
TGTGCCAGCAGCTCCCCCGTGGGGTTGTCTAGTCCCAGAGATGAGCAGTTCTTC
>TRBD1|TRBV5-1|TRBJ1-4|NA|16
CASSLQPGQDNEKLFF
TGCGCCAGCAGCTTACAACCGGGACAGGATAATGAAAAACTGTTTTTT
>TRBD1|TRBV12-3/TRBV12-4|TRBJ2-7|NA|13
CASRRDRVHEQYF
TGTGCCAGCAGACGGGACAGGGTCCACGAGCAGTACTTC
>NA|TRBV6-6|TRBJ1-4|NA|16
CASAQGRGRANEKLFF
TGTGCCAGCGCTCAGGGCAGGGGCAGGGCTAATGAAAAACTGTTTTTT
>NA|TRBV7-9|TRBJ2-1|NA|14
CASSLSSGYNEQFF
TGTGCCAGCAGCTTGAGTAGCGGCTACAATGAGCAGTTCTTC
>NA|TRBV21-1|TRBJ2-2|NA|21
CASSKDGTGPEREGNTGELFF
TGTGCCAGCAGCAAAGATGGAACGGGTCCAGAGCGGGAGGGGAACACCGGGGAGCTGTTTTTT
>NA|TRBV3-1/TRBV3-2|TRBJ2-6|NA|16
CASSPDGDSGANVLTF
TGTGCCAGCAGTCCGGACGGCGATTCTGGGGCCAACGTCCTGACTTTC
>NA|TRBV27|TRBJ2-5|NA|16
CASSRDSAKVVETQYF
TGTGCCAGCAGTAGGGATTCGGCCAAGGTTGTCGAGACCCAGTACTTC
>NA|TRBV20-1|TRBJ2-7|NA|10
CSAGTYEQYF
TGCAGTGCCGGAACTTACGAGCAGTACTTC
>NA|TRBV5-1|TRBJ1-2|NA|14
CASSLGSGVDGYTF
TGCGCCAGCAGCTTGGGGTCCGGGGTGGATGGCTACACCTTC
>NA|TRBV5-4|TRBJ2-3|NA|13
CASSGGGPDTQYF
TGTGCCAGCAGCGGGGGGGGGCCAGATACGCAGTATTTT
>NA|TRBV21-1|TRBJ1-4|NA|17
CASSESRWGSENEKLFF
TGTGCCAGCAGCGAAAGTCGGTGGGGCAGCGAAAATGAAAAACTGTTTTTT
>NA|TRBV19|TRBJ2-7|NA|18
CASSIPGGQGGWSYEQYF
TGTGCCAGTAGTATCCCCGGTGGGCAGGGCGGTTGGTCCTACGAGCAGTACTTC
>TRBD1|TRBV29-1|TRBJ2-2|NA|17
CSAANQGQGKGTGELFF
TGCAGCGCCGCCAATCAAGGACAGGGTAAAGGCACCGGGGAGCTGTTTTTT
>NA|TRBV24-1|TRBJ2-1|NA|16
CATSDSAGSSYNEQFF
TGTGCCACCAGTGATAGCGCAGGGAGCTCCTACAATGAGCAGTTCTTC
>NA|TRBV27|TRBJ2-2|once|17
CASSFMWGAGDTGELFF
TGTGCCAGCAGTTTTATGTGGGGGGCAGGCGACACCGGGGAGCTGTTTTTT
>NA|TRBV10-3|TRBJ1-1|NA|14
CATLLDRKNTEAFF
TGTGCCACACTCCTTGACAGGAAGAACACTGAAGCTTTCTTT
>NA|TRBV7-2|TRBJ2-3|NA|14
CASSLDGTTDTQYF
TGTGCCAGCAGCTTAGATGGGACTACAGATACGCAGTATTTT
>TRBD2|TRBV28|TRBJ2-3|NA|16
CASSPLSGGASDTQYF
TGTGCCAGCAGTCCACTTAGCGGGGGGGCTTCAGATACGCAGTATTTT
>TRBD2|TRBV7-2|TRBJ2-1|NA|14
CASSLVRTSDEQFF
TGTGCCAGCAGCTTAGTAAGGACTAGCGATGAGCAGTTCTTC
>NA|TRBV9|TRBJ1-2|NA|13
CASSVAGSPGYTF
TGTGCCAGCAGCGTAGCAGGCAGTCCCGGTTACACCTTC
>TRBD1|TRBV27|TRBJ2-1|NA|16
CASSLAPGTGVNEQFF
TGTGCCAGCAGTTTAGCCCCCGGGACAGGGGTGAATGAGCAGTTCTTC
>TRBD1|TRBV28|TRBJ1-6|NA|14
CASSPFRGRGPLHF
TGTGCCAGCAGTCCCTTTAGGGGGCGGGGACCCCTCCACTTT
>NA|TRBV20-1|TRBJ1-2|NA|11
CSGQRDAGYTF
TGCTCAGGACAGCGGGATGCTGGCTACACCTTC
>TRBD1|TRBV10-3|TRBJ1-5|NA|13
CAISGDSDQPQHF
TGTGCCATCAGTGGGGACAGCGATCAGCCCCAGCATTTT
>TRBD2|TRBV9|TRBJ2-1|NA|16
CASSARGASGYNEQFF
TGTGCCAGCAGCGCCCGGGGGGCTAGCGGGTACAATGAGCAGTTCTTC
>NA|TRBV7-9|TRBJ1-1|NA|15
CASSLEGGLGTEAFF
TGTGCCAGCAGCTTAGAGGGGGGGCTGGGGACTGAAGCTTTCTTT
>TRBD2|TRBV2|TRBJ2-3|NA|16
CASRELTSVGLGTQYF
TGTGCCAGCAGGGAACTGACTAGCGTGGGCCTCGGTACGCAGTATTTT
>TRBD1|TRBV18|TRBJ2-1|few|15
CASSLQGASYNEQFF
TGTGCCAGCTCACTCCAGGGGGCCTCCTACAATGAGCAGTTCTTC
>NA|TRBV5-1|TRBJ2-4|NA|16
CASSLVGGQWGNIQYF
TGCGCCAGCAGCTTGGTGGGGGGACAGTGGGGAAACATTCAGTACTTC
>NA|TRBV19|TRBJ1-3|NA|15
CASATEQGSGNTIYF
TGTGCCAGCGCCACTGAACAGGGCTCTGGAAACACCATATATTTT
>NA|TRBV18|TRBJ2-7|NA|13
CASSPPDSLTQYF
TGTGCCAGCTCACCACCTGACAGTCTCACGCAGTACTTC
>NA|TRBV5-6|TRBJ1-2|NA|14
CASSLEQGGSSYTF
TGTGCCAGCAGCTTGGAACAGGGAGGGTCCAGCTACACCTTC
>NA|TRBV7-6|TRBJ1-1|few|15
CASSLYGNSNTEAFF
TGTGCCAGCAGCTTATACGGTAATTCGAACACTGAAGCTTTCTTT
>NA|TRBV2|TRBJ1-1|NA|13
CASTQQGNTEAFF
TGTGCCAGCACCCAACAGGGGAACACTGAAGCTTTCTTT
>TRBD2|TRBV9|TRBJ2-1|NA|14
CASSSWTSGNEQFF
TGTGCCAGCAGCTCATGGACTAGCGGTAATGAGCAGTTCTTC
>TRBD1|TRBV5-6|TRBJ2-7|NA|14
CASSLQGASYEQYF
TGTGCCAGCAGCCTTCAGGGGGCGTCTTACGAGCAGTACTTC
>TRBD2|TRBV18|TRBJ2-1|NA|15
CASSPYGTTYNEQFF
TGTGCCAGCTCACCTTACGGGACTACCTACAATGAGCAGTTCTTC
>NA|TRBV20-1|TRBJ1-1|NA|13
CSASPIPGAEAFF
TGCAGTGCTAGTCCCATCCCTGGGGCTGAAGCTTTCTTT
>TRBD1|TRBV15|TRBJ2-7|few|16
CATSRRAGQGVYEQYF
TGTGCCACCAGCAGGAGGGCGGGACAGGGGGTCTACGAGCAGTACTTC